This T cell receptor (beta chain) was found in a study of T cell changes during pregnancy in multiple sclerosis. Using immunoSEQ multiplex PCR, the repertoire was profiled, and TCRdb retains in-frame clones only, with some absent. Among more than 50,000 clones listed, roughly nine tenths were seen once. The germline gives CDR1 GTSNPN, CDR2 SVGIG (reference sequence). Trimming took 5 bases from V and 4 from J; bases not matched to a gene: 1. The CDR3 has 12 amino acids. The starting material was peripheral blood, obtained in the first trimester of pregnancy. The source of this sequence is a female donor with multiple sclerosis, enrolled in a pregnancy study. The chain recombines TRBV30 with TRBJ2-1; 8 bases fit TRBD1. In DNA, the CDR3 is TGTGCCTGGGACAGGGGTTACAATGAGCAGTTCTTC. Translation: CAWDRGYNEQFF.